Listed here are 24 T cell receptor beta chains from one sample, sequenced in a study of a mutant IDH1 vaccine in newly diagnosed glioma. Time point given: week 47, end of study. Doses of 300 ug of mutant IDH1 20-mer peptide were given with topical imiquimod. These receptors' targets are unknown. Data came from immunoSEQ multiplex PCR; TCRdb stores just in-frame clones and leaves some out. The sample records some 87,000 clones, 81% being singletons. The sequences come from PBMCs, collected from a glioma patient whose treatment included an IDH1 peptide vaccine. The source is a man aged 40-49 years with glioma.

This clone was observed once. The chain combines TRBV2 with TRBJ2-7; 7 positions agree with TRBD1. The V segment lost 6 bases and the J segment 7 bases; nucleotides outside the gene matches: 15. Germline CDR1 is SNHLY and CDR2 is FYNNEI. The CDR3 contains 15 residues. This CDR3 reads CASSSTGPGFKEQYF. CDR3 sequence (DNA): TGTGCCAGCAGCTCGACAGGGCCTGGATTTAAAGAGCAGTACTTC.

V gene TRBV6-1 combines with J gene TRBJ2-7; D remains ambiguous. The CDR3 length is 12 residues. Trimming took 3 bases from V and 2 from J, leaving 5 bases between them. Germline V gene lookup returns CDR1 MNHNS and CDR2 SASEGT. In DNA form, the CDR3 reads TGTGCCAGCAGTGAGTCCACCTACGAGCAGTACTTC. It yields the protein CASSESTYEQYF.

The chain has TRBV5-4 and TRBJ2-1, with D perhaps assigned TRBD1 or TRBD2 (5 bases each). Trimming took off 2 bases at V and 6 bases at J, with 12 bases between the two ends. This CDR3 region has 14 residues. Germline V gives CDR1 SGHNT, CDR2 YYREEE (reference sequence). CDR3 loop: CASSLTVGANEQFF. CDR3 DNA: TGTGCCAGCAGCTTAACGGTCGGGGCCAATGAGCAGTTCTTC.

CDR3 nucleotide sequence: TGTGCCAGCAGCGTCGGGCAGGGACCTAACTATGGCTACACCTTC. This codes for CASSVGQGPNYGYTF. V and J are TRBV9 and TRBJ1-2, with D possibly TRBD1 on 5 matching bases. The V end lost 2 bases, the J end lost 0 bases, and 11 bases lay between the germline ends. The CDR3 is 15 residues long. From germline, CDR1 is SGDLS and CDR2 YYNGEE. The full variable domain, its missing parts supplied by reference TRBV9 and TRBJ1-2, is DSGVTQTPKHLITATGQRVTLRCSPRSGDLSVYWYQQSLDQGLQFLIQYYNGEERAKGNILERFSAQQFPDLHSELNLSSLELGDSALYFCASSVGQGPNYGYTFGSGTRLTVV.

V usage is TRBV19 and J usage is TRBJ2-5; TRBD2 aligns across 8 bases. J was trimmed by 2 bases and V by 5 bases; bases with no gene match: 13. From germline, CDR1 is LNHDA and CDR2 SQIVND (reference sequence). This CDR3 spans 17 amino acids. DNA for the CDR3: TGTGCCAGTAGTGGGCTAGCGGGCGCTAGGCCACAAGAGACCCAGTACTTC. Translated, it gives CASSGLAGARPQETQYF. The full variable domain, in which reference TRBV19 and TRBJ2-5 provide the parts outside the CDR3, is DGGITQSPKYLFRKEGQNVTLSCEQNLNHDAMYWYRQDPGQGLRLIYYSQIVNDFQKGDIAEGYSVSREKKESFPLTVTSAQKNPTAFYLCASSGLAGARPQETQYFGPGTRLLVL.

This clone has just one count. The gene calls are TRBV5-6 and TRBJ1-2, with a possible D match to TRBD1 (5 bases). V gave up 0 bases and J gave up 4 bases, with 10 bases separating them. The CDR3 sequence is 14 residues long. Germline CDR1 reads SGHDT; CDR2 reads YYEEEE. The CDR3 DNA sequence: TGTGCCAGCAGCTTGGGGCAGGGAAGCTATGGCTACACCTTC. Amino acid sequence: CASSLGQGSYGYTF.

J is TRBJ2-7 and V is TRBV7-9, with 11 bases identical to TRBD1. Germline V gene data show CDR1 as SEHNR and CDR2 as FQNEAQ (reference sequence). The CDR3 loop spans 15 amino acids. The trim removed 1 base at V and 7 bases at J, leaving 6 bases unmatched. DNA for the CDR3: TGTGCCAGCAGCTTAGTAGGACAGGGGGCGGGGGAGCAGTACTTC. Amino acids: CASSLVGQGAGEQYF. Full variable domain (missing parts from reference TRBV7-9 and TRBJ2-7): DTGVSQNPRHKITKRGQNVTFRCDPISEHNRLYWYRQTLGQGPEFLTYFQNEAQLEKSRLLSDRFSAERPKGSFSTLEIQRTEQGDSAMYLCASSLVGQGAGEQYFGPGTRLTVT.

J is TRBJ2-7 and V is TRBV19, with D maybe TRBD2 (6 bases). Germline CDR1 and CDR2: LNHDA and SQIVND (reference sequence). Trimming cost V 3 bases and J 2 bases, with 11 bases left between them. The CDR3 runs 14 residues. DNA of the CDR3: TGTGCCAGTAGTATCTCCAGGGAGGCCTACGAGCAGTACTTC. This codes for CASSISREAYEQYF.

The chain joins TRBV5-8 to TRBJ1-2; 9 bases align to TRBD1. With V trimmed by 5 bases and J by 2 bases, 7 bases remained unmatched. Germline loops: CDR1 SGHTS, CDR2 YDEGEE. This CDR3 is built from 15 residues. The CDR3 reads CASRQGTGHNYGYTF. The CDR3, as DNA: TGTGCCAGCAGACAAGGGACAGGGCACAACTATGGCTACACCTTC.

Relative to its sample, this clone is medium-sized. V and J are TRBV9 and TRBJ1-1; TRBD1 matches 8 bases. CDR3 length: 17 residues. Germline V lookup: CDR1 SGDLS, CDR2 YYNGEE. Trimming cost V 1 base and J 1 base; bases outside gene matches: 9. The CDR3: CASSVLTPGGGNTEAFF. The CDR3 coding sequence is TGTGCCAGCAGCGTATTGACTCCAGGGGGCGGGAACACTGAAGCTTTCTTT.

This rearrangement joins TRBV20-1 to TRBJ1-2; no clear D gene. The germline CDR1 and CDR2 sequences are DFQATT and SNEGSKA (reference sequence). The CDR3 has 11 residues. The CDR3 sequence is CISDGSYGYTF. The CDR3 nucleotides are TGCATCTCGGACGGAAGCTATGGCTACACCTTC.

This chain uses TRBV7-2 with TRBJ2-7, with D maybe TRBD2 (5 bases). V dropped 5 bases and J dropped 2 bases, with 10 bases sitting between them. Germline CDR1 reads SGHTA; CDR2 reads FQGNSA. The CDR3 runs 13 residues. CDR3 residues: CASSRILAYEQYF. CDR3 nucleotide sequence: TGTGCCAGCAGCCGGATACTAGCCTACGAGCAGTACTTC.

This rearrangement joins TRBV28 to TRBJ2-7; a possible D gene is TRBD2 (5 bases). The V gene lost 6 bases and the J gene lost 7 bases, with 19 bases spanning the gap. There are 14 residues in the CDR3. Germline lookup yields CDR1 MDHEN and CDR2 SYDVKM. CDR3 amino acids: CASSFGESVQEQYF. The CDR3 nucleotides read TGTGCCAGCAGCTTCGGGGAATCGGTCCAGGAGCAGTACTTC.

On this clone: Germline is not matched at one junction end, which may reflect a read error. This chain uses TRBV2 with TRBJ1-1, with a possible D match to TRBD1 (5 bases). The CDR3 length is 12 residues. In germline, CDR1 is SNHLY, CDR2 FYNNEI. The CDR3 spells CASSPAATEVFF. CDR3 bases: TGTGCCAGCAGTCCCGCTGCGACAGAAGTTTTCTTT.

CDR3 in amino acids: CASSYGGNQPQHF. The CDR3 DNA reads as TGTGCCAGCAGCTATGGGGGGAATCAGCCCCAGCATTTT. The rearrangement uses TRBV11-2 and TRBJ1-5; TRBD1 is a possible D gene (5 bases). V was trimmed by 4 bases and J by 4 bases, leaving 8 bases between them. CDR1 SGHAT and CDR2 FQNNGV come from the germline V gene. The CDR3 is 13 residues long.

The V gene is TRBV19, the J gene TRBJ1-2; D is unclear. Trimming shortened V by 4 bases and J by 2 bases, and 11 bases separated the two germline ends. Germline CDR1 and CDR2: LNHDA and SQIVND (reference sequence). CDR3 length equals 14 residues. Here the CDR3 DNA reads TGTGCCAGTAGTACCTATAACACGAACTATGGCTACACCTTC. This encodes CASSTYNTNYGYTF.

The chain uses TRBV7-6 and TRBJ2-7; 7 bases fit TRBD1. Germline lookup yields CDR1 SGHVS and CDR2 FNYEAQ. This CDR3 is built from 15 residues. The junction had 8 bases not matched to a gene; V was cut back by 5 bases and J by 1 base. This chain's CDR3 is CASSKYRGTSYEQYF. The CDR3 DNA follows: TGTGCCAGCAGCAAATACAGGGGTACTTCCTACGAGCAGTACTTC.

This clone was recorded only once. V is TRBV27 and J is TRBJ2-3; D may be TRBD2 (6 bases). Germline V gene data show CDR1 as MNHEY and CDR2 as SMNVEV (reference sequence). Trimming took 4 bases from V and 2 from J, leaving 13 bases between them. CDR3 length equals 15 residues. The CDR3 reads CASSSFPGDTDTQYF. CDR3 bases: TGTGCCAGCAGTTCCTTCCCGGGAGACACAGATACGCAGTATTTT.

The genes are TRBV6-5 and TRBJ1-1; unclear D gene. Germline-derived CDR1 and CDR2 are MNHEY and SVGAGI. Trimming shortened V by 6 bases and J by 8 bases, and 10 bases separated the two germline ends. The CDR3 has 11 amino acids. The CDR3 loop is CASREGPEAFF. The CDR3 DNA reads TGTGCCAGCAGGGAAGGGCCAGAAGCTTTCTTT.

The chain links TRBV7-6 to TRBJ1-4; 11 bases match TRBD1. J was trimmed by 5 bases and V by 4 bases; bases with no gene match: 9. Germline V gives CDR1 SGHVS, CDR2 FNYEAQ. CDR3 length: 17 residues. DNA of the CDR3: TGTGCCAGCAGCTCCGGACAGGGGGCGAGGCACAATGAAAAACTGTTTTTT. Translated: CASSSGQGARHNEKLFF.

V and J are TRBV29-1 and TRBJ2-3; D might be TRBD1 or TRBD2, each matching 5 bases. With 6 bases removed from V and 4 bases from J, the gap between germline ends came to 14 bases. The CDR3 spans 13 residues. Germline V gene lookup returns CDR1 SQVTM and CDR2 ANQGSEA. The CDR3 loop is CSVRVGAADTQYF. CDR3 in DNA: TGCAGCGTGCGGGTCGGGGCAGCAGATACGCAGTATTTT.

The J gene is TRBJ1-2, the V gene TRBV28; no definite D call. Trimming took off 5 bases at V and 8 bases at J, with 6 bases between the two ends. Germline CDR1 and CDR2: MDHEN and SYDVKM. This CDR3 is built from 10 residues. The CDR3 region has the DNA TGTGCCAGCAGTCCCCCAGGCTACACCTTC. Protein: CASSPPGYTF.

V gene TRBV4-3 combines with J gene TRBJ2-7; TRBD2 is a possible D gene (6 bases). V dropped 1 base and J dropped 2 bases, with 9 bases sitting between them. Germline lookup yields CDR1 LGHNA and CDR2 YSLEER. CDR3 length: 14 amino acids. CDR3 DNA sequence: TGCGCCAGCAGCCAAGGTATAGCGGCCTACGAGCAGTACTTC. It specifies CASSQGIAAYEQYF.

The gene calls are TRBV7-6 and TRBJ1-3; the D is unclear. With 1 base removed from V and 0 bases from J, the gap between germline ends came to 7 bases. The germline V gene encodes CDR1 SGHVS and CDR2 FNYEAQ. The length of the CDR3 is 15 residues. The CDR3 DNA is TGTGCCAGCAGCTTAGGACTATCCTCTGGAAACACCATATATTTT. This translates into CASSLGLSSGNTIYF.